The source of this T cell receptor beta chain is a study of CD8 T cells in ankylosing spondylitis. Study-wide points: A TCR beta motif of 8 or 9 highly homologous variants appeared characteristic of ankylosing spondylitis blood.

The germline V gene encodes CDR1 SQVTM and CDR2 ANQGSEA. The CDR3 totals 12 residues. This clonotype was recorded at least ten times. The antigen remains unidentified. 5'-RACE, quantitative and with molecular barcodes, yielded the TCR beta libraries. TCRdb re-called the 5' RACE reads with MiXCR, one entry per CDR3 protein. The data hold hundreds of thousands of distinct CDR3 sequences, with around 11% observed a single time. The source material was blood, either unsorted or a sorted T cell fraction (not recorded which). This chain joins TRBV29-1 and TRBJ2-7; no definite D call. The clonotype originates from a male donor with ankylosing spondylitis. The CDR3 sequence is CSMYDFQGEQYF. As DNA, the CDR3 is TGCAGTATGTATGACTTTCAAGGGGAGCAGTACTTC.